This T cell receptor beta chain was obtained from a study of shared clonotypes between healthy human individuals. V lost 7 bases to trimming and J lost 4 bases, with 8 bases between them. Germline CDR1 is MDHEN and CDR2 is SYDVKM. The CDR3 has 12 amino acids. Assay execution took place at the deep level. Per sorted-subset replicate PCR, input was roughly 220 ng DNA, representing around 29,000 T cell genomes. Produced via immunoSEQ multiplex PCR; TCRdb's table is partial and in-frame only. The sample records about 360,000 clones, more than 60% being singletons. V usage is TRBV28 and J usage is TRBJ1-5; D might be TRBD1 (6 bases). The sequence derives from a man aged 25-45 years in good health. Material: memory CD4+ T cells sorted from blood. As for subset: CD45RA-negative fraction. As DNA, the CDR3 is TGTGCCAGCAAGGGGACAAATCAGCCCCAGCATTTT. Translated: CASKGTNQPQHF.